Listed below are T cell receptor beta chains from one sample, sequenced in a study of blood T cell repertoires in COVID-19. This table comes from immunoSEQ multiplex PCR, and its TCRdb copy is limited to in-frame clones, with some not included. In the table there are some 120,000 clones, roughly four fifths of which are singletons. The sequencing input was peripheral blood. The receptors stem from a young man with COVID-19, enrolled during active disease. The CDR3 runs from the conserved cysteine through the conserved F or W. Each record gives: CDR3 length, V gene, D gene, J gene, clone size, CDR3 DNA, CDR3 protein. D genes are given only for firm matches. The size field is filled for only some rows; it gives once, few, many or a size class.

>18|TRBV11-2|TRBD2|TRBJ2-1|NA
TGTGCCAGCAGCTACGGGGGTGGCGGGAGAGGATTAGGGAATGAGCAGTTCTTC
CASSYGGGGRGLGNEQFF
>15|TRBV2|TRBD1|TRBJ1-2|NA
TGTGCCAGCAGTGACGGCAGGGGGCGTTCTGGAGGCTACACCTTC
CASSDGRGRSGGYTF
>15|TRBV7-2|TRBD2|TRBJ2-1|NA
TGTGCCAGCAGCCTACCGCCTAGCGGGAGGAGTGAGCAGTTCTTC
CASSLPPSGRSEQFF
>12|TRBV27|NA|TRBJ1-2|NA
TGTTCTCGGAGGCCGGACGGCTATGGCTACACCTTC
CSRRPDGYGYTF
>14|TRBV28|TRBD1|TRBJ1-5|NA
TGTGCCAGCGGCGGACAGGGCCTCAATCAGCCCCAGCATTTT
CASGGQGLNQPQHF
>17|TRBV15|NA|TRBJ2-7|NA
TGTGCCACCAGCAGAGTGACCGGGACAAGGGCCACCTACGAGCAGTACTTC
CATSRVTGTRATYEQYF
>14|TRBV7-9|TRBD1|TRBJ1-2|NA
TGTGCCAGCAGCATGGTACAGGGGGCGGATGGCTACACCTTC
CASSMVQGADGYTF
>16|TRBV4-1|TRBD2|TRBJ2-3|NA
TGCGCCAGCAGCCAAGAGCGGGGGGGCCCCACAGATACGCAGTATTTT
CASSQERGGPTDTQYF
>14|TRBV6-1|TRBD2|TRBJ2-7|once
TGTGCCAGCAGTGAAAGCCTAGCGGGAGAGAAGCAGTACTTC
CASSESLAGEKQYF
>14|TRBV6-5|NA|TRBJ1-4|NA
TGTGCCAGCAGCTTCTGGGAGGCGGATGAAAAACTGTTTTTT
CASSFWEADEKLFF